The entry below gives a single TCR beta chain sequence along with its context. The CDR3 contains 17 residues. V trimming: 1 base; J trimming: 3 bases; junction bases outside the gene matches: 9. Germline V gene lookup returns CDR1 KGHSH and CDR2 LQKENI. These data belong to a study of regulatory and conventional T cells in RAG deficiency. Regulatory T cells were sorted from blood as CD4+ CD25-high CD127-low cells. Profiling relied on immunoSEQ multiplex PCR, and the TCRdb table lists in-frame clones only, not all of them. The table includes 9,000 to 15,000 clones, less than 95% detected once. In addition, the sample was reused for a study of regulatory T cells. That work contributes: Primers: 52 TRBV forward and 13 TRBJ reverse.

The specimen sequenced was CD127- CD25+ CD4+ Tregs sorted from blood. The V gene is TRBV18, the J gene TRBJ1-1; 9 positions match TRBD1. This clonotype was sampled from a human donor in good health. CDR3 sequence (DNA): TGTGCCAGCTCACCACAACAGGGGGCAATTTGGGACACTGAAGCTTTCTTT. Its protein product is CASSPQQGAIWDTEAFF.